This record covers a single T cell receptor beta chain. Its antigen target is currently unknown. One base away there is no much larger clone; base qualities are not given. The time point label on this specimen signifies: cycle 1 day 1 (C1D1), immediately before nivolumab initiation. Relapse after autologous stem cell transplantation had occurred in all trial patients, and cohorts A, B and C were distinguished by prior brentuximab vedotin exposure. The trial cohort included 55 to 60 patients with relapsed/refractory classical Hodgkin lymphoma, and each patient had a best overall response of complete response, partial response or progressive disease. Single-agent nivolumab was administered to trial patients in the multi-cohort phase II CheckMate 205 trial. An independent review committee assessed best overall response using the 2007 International Working Group response criteria. Trial PBMCs were obtained immediately prior to nivolumab initiation (C1D1) and on therapy at cycle 2 day 1 and cycle 4 day 1. Peripheral blood was collected in 8 mL Vacutainer Cell Preparation Tubes, from which PBMCs were isolated by centrifugation and then cryopreserved.

The data are from a study of PD-1 blockade in classical Hodgkin lymphoma (dated by TCRdb to about 2020). Some background on the complete study: Nivolumab dosing was 3 mg/kg intravenously every 2 weeks, continuing until either disease progression or unacceptable toxicity. The study used CyTOF and TCR beta sequencing to define a peripheral blood immune signature of response to PD-1 blockade in classical Hodgkin lymphoma.

Its CDR3 holds 16 amino acids, cysteine through phenylalanine. Here the CDR3 DNA is all that survives: 48 bases in frame from base 1. The germline V gene supplies CDR1 KGHSH and CDR2 LQKENI. Germline trimming: 4 bases from V, 5 bases from J; junction bases outside gene matches: 9. Genomic DNA was extracted with the Qiagen DNeasy kit from unsorted PBMCs and from negatively selected CD4+ and CD8+ fractions. TCR beta CDR3 regions were amplified by immunoSEQ multiplex PCR using primers annealing to V and J segments. A synthetic immune receptor repertoire was used to minimize amplification bias, and any remaining bias was removed computationally after sequencing. On the study's bioinformatics: Repertoire diversity was quantified as the Shannon entropy index using custom Python scripts. Unsorted, CD4+ and CD8+ repertoires were analyzed separately, except for combined analyses in which CD4+ and CD8+ sequences were merged in silico. A clone was considered expanded if an increase in frequency of at least 2-fold after treatment relative to C1D1 was found, and a pseudocount of 0.5 was applied to clones undetected at baseline. Singleton clones were defined as clones with 0 or 1 copy at C1D1, and non-singleton clones were defined as clones with 2 or more copies. By matching protein sequences in sorted samples from the same patient, clones expanded in unsorted samples were annotated as CD4+, CD8+ or unknown. Wilcoxon tests on paired samples were used to test changes in diversity from C1D1 to C4D1. The clones in this table, taken by TCRdb from immuneACCESS, are in-frame only. Not every clone is retained; where verified, under half of the shortfall comes from an unresolved V gene, and the cause of the rest is unknown. The V and J calls and clone size were taken over from that table, and D and trimming were inferred from the DNA. In all, the sample holds around 9,900 clones, and roughly 92% of those were seen once. Clones ranked in the top ten supply less than 15% of the sample.

Study-level results and caveats: Lower diversity was seen in patients whose nivolumab began less than 1 year after ASCT, and these patients were left out of later analyses so that immune reconstitution would not confound the results. Baseline TCR diversity was reported as lower in newly diagnosed patients than in healthy donors, and lower still in relapsed/refractory patients. The study was limited to a single clinical trial cohort, and causes of repertoire differences, possibly disease activity or prior therapy, remained undefined. By C4D1, a significant rise was seen in CD4+ TCR diversity but not in CD8+ TCR diversity (p=0.0027 vs p=0.16), and the rise was most apparent among complete responders (p=0.02). Trial patients achieving complete response had baseline diversity similar to newly diagnosed patients, whereas partial responders and progressors had significantly lower diversity.

This specimen was peripheral blood mononuclear cells (PBMCs), taken at baseline. The source is a human donor with classical Hodgkin lymphoma. The sequence links TRBV18 to TRBJ2-5, and 11 bases in between align with TRBD2. In nucleotides, the sequence is TGTGCCAGCTCACTACAAACTAGCGGGAGCATGGAGACCCAGTACTTC. The encoded protein is CASSLQTSGSMETQYF.